This is a list of T cell receptor beta chains from one sample in a study of shared clonotypes between healthy human individuals. The method was immunoSEQ multiplex PCR; TCRdb's version includes in-frame clones alone and lacks a portion of them. There are about 610,000 clones in the sample; roughly 97% occur only once, and 0.045% to 0.07% lies in the top ten. The sequenced sample consisted of naive CD4+ T cells sorted from blood. All receptors derive from a woman aged 30 to 39 in good health. CDR3s include the opening cysteine and the closing phenylalanine or tryptophan. A D gene is named only where the DNA matches it firmly.

TRBV18	NA	TRBJ1-2	CASSPPGRGEGYTF
TRBV29-1	NA	TRBJ2-7	CSAGDSYEQYF
TRBV10-1	NA	TRBJ1-5	CASSEIGNQPQHF
TRBV5-6	NA	TRBJ1-1	CASSLGHLNTEAFF
TRBV27	NA	TRBJ1-2	CASSRTWENYGYTF
TRBV28	TRBD1	TRBJ1-5	CASRRATGVGNQPQHF
TRBV10-3	NA	TRBJ2-7	CAITAQGSVYEQYF
TRBV10-2	TRBD2	TRBJ2-2	CASSGTSGRGELFF
TRBV19	TRBD2	TRBJ2-3	CASSYAGDTDTQYF
TRBV7-9	NA	TRBJ2-1	CASAMNEQFF
TRBV2	NA	TRBJ1-6	CASRTRGGNNSPLHF
TRBV5-5	TRBD2	TRBJ2-7	CASSPEWGTSEDYEQYF
TRBV2	TRBD2	TRBJ2-5	CASSRGLAGPQETQYF
TRBV11-2	NA	TRBJ2-7	CASSLVAPGYLGQYF
TRBV6-5	TRBD2	TRBJ2-1	CASSYGTSGRNEQFF
TRBV5-4	TRBD2	TRBJ2-1	CASSSRSGSSYNEQFF
TRBV6-1	TRBD1	TRBJ2-7	CASSEQGAIPSEQYF
TRBV28	NA	TRBJ2-1	CASMPEGRGNEQFF
TRBV6-7	NA	TRBJ2-7	CASSLDRGKQYF
TRBV28	NA	TRBJ2-4	CASTSRTAILSAKNIQYF
TRBV4-2	TRBD2	TRBJ2-1	CASSLGEREGGEQFF
TRBV7-8	NA	TRBJ1-1	CASSHGGVTEAFF
TRBV5-5	TRBD1	TRBJ1-4	CASSLRTGHATNEKLFF
TRBV7-8	NA	TRBJ1-5	CASSFSRVGFDHNQPQHF
TRBV29-1	NA	TRBJ2-1	CSGLHNEQFF
TRBV18	TRBD1	NA	CASSRGTGDEQYF
TRBV19	NA	TRBJ1-4	CASSIRGLDEKLFF